This T cell receptor (beta chain) was captured in a study of HIV-infected patients and healthy controls. Antiretroviral therapy had run roughly three months, about 14 weeks, before follow-up blood collection. All unsorted peripheral T cells were captured because whole blood was used without fractionation. Alpha and beta constant-region primers primed reverse transcription of about 0.5 ug RNA. Each of the alpha and beta chains got its own library through chain-specific third strand synthesis with indices. Each CDR3 protein is one row after TCRdb ran MiXCR on the 5' RACE reads. The repertoire includes 4,500 to 5,500 distinct CDR3 sequences, roughly 5.5% of them detected once, and roughly 33% sits in the top ten. This clonotype has at least ten counts. Its antigen is as yet unknown. General study points: HIV-infected repertoires had significantly higher mean Gini indices than controls, possibly reflecting oligoclonality. In HIV-infected patients, the apparent post-therapy Gini index recovery did not replicate in size-matched data.

The length of the CDR3 is 11 residues. V lost 5 bases and J lost 4, with 5 bases in between. Germline V gene lookup returns CDR1 MNHEY and CDR2 SVGAGI. This rearrangement joins TRBV6-5 to TRBJ1-2; D gene uncertain. The source was blood, collected during antiretroviral therapy. The sequence was obtained from an adult with HIV infection. CDR3 sequence reads: CASSGSYGYTF. The DNA of the CDR3 is TGTGCCAGCAGTGGCAGCTATGGCTACACCTTC.